By share, the clone carrying this T cell receptor (beta chain) ranks as medium-sized (0.01 to 0.1%). Its target is unknown. Libraries were prepared by immunoSEQ multiplex PCR; TCRdb keeps only in-frame clonotypes and omits some of them. The repertoire holds thousands of clones, with roughly 60% as singletons. This entry comes from a study of CD8 T cell repertoires and HIV-1 epitope variants. The sequence came from a male donor with HIV. Sequences were obtained from cultured CD8+ T cells derived from PBMCs.

Here the CDR3 reads CASSLDRVAYNSPLHF. CDR3 coding DNA: TGTGCCAGCAGCTTGGACAGGGTAGCCTATAATTCACCCCTCCACTTT. The chain joins TRBV7-9 to TRBJ1-6; 8 nucleotides match TRBD1. Trimming at V came to 3 bases and at J to 2 bases, leaving 3 bases not matched to a gene. The CDR3 consists of 16 residues. CDR1 and CDR2 from the germline V gene are SEHNR and FQNEAQ (reference sequence).